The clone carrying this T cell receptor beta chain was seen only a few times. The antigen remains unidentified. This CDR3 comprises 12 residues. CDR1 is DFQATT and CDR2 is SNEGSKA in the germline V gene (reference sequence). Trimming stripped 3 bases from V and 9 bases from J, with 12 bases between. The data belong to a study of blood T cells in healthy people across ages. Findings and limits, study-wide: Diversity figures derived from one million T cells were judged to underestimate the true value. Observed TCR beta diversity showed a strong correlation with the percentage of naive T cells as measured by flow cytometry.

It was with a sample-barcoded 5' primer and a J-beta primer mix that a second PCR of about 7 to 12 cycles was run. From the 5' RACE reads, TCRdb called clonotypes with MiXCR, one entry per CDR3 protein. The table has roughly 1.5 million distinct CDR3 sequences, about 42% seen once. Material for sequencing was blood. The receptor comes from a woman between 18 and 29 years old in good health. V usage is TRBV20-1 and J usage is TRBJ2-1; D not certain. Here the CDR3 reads CSARGSDREQFF. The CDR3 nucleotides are TGCAGTGCTAGGGGGTCGGATCGTGAGCAGTTCTTC.